Below are 24 T cell receptor beta chains sequenced from a single sample in a study of prognosis after radiotherapy for stage I lung cancer. The TCR beta CDR3 region was amplified from genomic DNA, with two rounds of multiplex PCR being used for the amplification. Every TRBV and TRBJ gene had its own specific primer in first-round PCR. From the multiplex PCR reads, TCRdb called clonotypes with MiXCR, one entry per CDR3 protein. Of approximately 30,000 distinct CDR3 sequences detected, around 29% appear once; the ten largest clones hold 9.5% to 13%. The sample here was PBMCs, taken before or after stereotactic body radiation therapy (not recorded which). Every receptor here comes from a donor at least 50 years old with non-small cell lung cancer.

This clonotype was seen only a few times. A read error may account for a junction end that differs from germline. The chain employs TRBV4-1 and TRBJ1-1; D is unresolved. Germline V gives CDR1 MGHRA, CDR2 YSYEKL. The CDR3 has 15 amino acids. CDR3 protein: CASSQDPGLWTEALF. As DNA, the CDR3 is TGCGCCAGCAGCCAAGATCCGGGTTTGTGGACTGAAGCTCTCTTT.

Comments on this clonotype: One base separates it from a far larger clone, so it is likely a read error. The chain combines TRBV20-1 with TRBJ2-7, with 8 bases aligning to TRBD2. The J call could be wrong; TRBJ2-5 is a better fit for the DNA end. CDR1 is DFQATT, CDR2 SNEGSKA, per germline (reference sequence). CDR3 length equals 15 residues. In nucleotides, the CDR3 is TGCAGTGCAAGAAACTCCGGGGGGGCCCAAGAGACCCAGTACTTC. Translated: CSARNSGGAQETQYF.

Many counts were recorded for this clonotype. The J gene is TRBJ1-4, the V gene TRBV2; perhaps TRBD1 as D (5 bases). The CDR3 is 15 amino acids. With 2 bases removed from V and 11 bases from J, the gap between germline ends came to 18 bases. Germline CDR1 reads SNHLY; CDR2 reads FYNNEI. The CDR3 DNA sequence: TGTGCCAGCAGTGAATTGTCAGGGTTCGTCCAGAAACTGTTTTTT. Residues: CASSELSGFVQKLFF.

V is TRBV24-1 and J is TRBJ1-2, with TRBD1 identical over 7 bases. This CDR3 spans 17 amino acids. V gave up 5 bases and J gave up 8 bases; unmatched junction bases: 19. The germline V gene encodes CDR1 KGHDR and CDR2 SFDVKD. The chain's CDR3 is CATSGAGKGGARNGYTF. CDR3 nucleotides: TGTGCCACCAGTGGTGCCGGGAAAGGGGGCGCGAGAAACGGCTACACCTTC.

The genes are TRBV12-3 or TRBV12-4 and TRBJ2-3; TRBD2 might be the D (6 bases). The CDR3 is 15 amino acids. Trimming removed 5 bases at V and 0 bases at J, with 12 bases between. The CDR3 DNA follows: TGTGCCAGCAGTCAAAATAGCGGAAGCACAGATACGCAGTATTTT. Translation: CASSQNSGSTDTQYF.

There are many counts of this clonotype. CDR3 residues: CASSQDRKVYEQYF. The CDR3 DNA is TGTGCCAGCAGCCAAGATCGTAAAGTCTACGAGCAGTACTTC. V is TRBV4-2 and J is TRBJ2-7, with D hard to call. The V end was cut by 0 bases, the J end by 3 bases, with 9 bases between. CDR1 is LGHNA, CDR2 YNFKEQ, per germline. The CDR3 length is 14 residues.

This clonotype was observed many times. This may arise from a read error, as a much more abundant clone is one base away. V and J are TRBV5-1 and TRBJ2-1; D uncertain. The germline V gene encodes CDR1 SGHRS and CDR2 YFSETQ. V lost 4 bases and J 10 bases, leaving 21 bases between the germline ends. CDR3 size: 15 residues. The CDR3 DNA reads as TGCGCCAGCAGCCCAGGACCGGGTGGATTGATCGAGCAGTTCTTC. Its translation: CASSPGPGGLIEQFF.

The rearrangement links TRBV6-2 or TRBV6-3 to TRBJ2-7; D possibly corresponds to TRBD2 (7 bases). Between the trimmed V and J ends, which lost 7 bases and 2 bases, there was a span of 15 bases. Germline CDR1 and CDR2: MNHEY and SVGEGT. The CDR3 has 14 amino acids. In DNA, the CDR3 is TGTGCCAGCAACGAAGGGAGGGGGGCCTACGAGCAGTACTTC. Protein product: CASNEGRGAYEQYF.

This clonotype was counted ten times or more. The V and J genes are TRBV28 and TRBJ1-5; possibly TRBD1 for D (6 bases). Germline assignment: CDR1 MDHEN and CDR2 SYDVKM. V gave up 5 bases and J gave up 0 bases, with 11 bases separating them. This CDR3 has 15 amino acids. DNA for the CDR3: TGTGCCAGCAGTGGGGGGCTACATAGCAATCAGCCCCAGCATTTT. This translates into CASSGGLHSNQPQHF.

There are many counts of this clonotype. The chain recombines TRBV9 with TRBJ2-5; D might be TRBD2 (6 bases). This CDR3 is 16 amino acids long. CDR1 is SGDLS and CDR2 is YYNGEE in the germline V gene. The ends were cut back, 0 bases at V and 2 bases at J, with 14 bases in the middle. CDR3 in DNA: TGTGCCAGCAGCGTAGAGGTCACCAGCGGGCAAGAGACCCAGTACTTC. It specifies CASSVEVTSGQETQYF.

This chain uses TRBV6-6 with TRBJ1-6, with 7 bases lining up with TRBD1. The CDR3 totals 20 residues. Per the germline V gene, CDR1 is MNHNY and CDR2 is SVGAGI (reference sequence). V trimming: 0 bases; J trimming: 7 bases; junction bases outside the gene matches: 18. DNA for the CDR3: TGTGCCAGCAGTTACTCGTTCGATTTCCAGGGGGAGGAATTGAATTCACCCCTCCACTTT. This encodes CASSYSFDFQGEELNSPLHF.

As regards this clonotype: A far larger clone is one base from this, pointing to a likely read error. V and J are TRBV6-4 and TRBJ1-6; 10 bases fit TRBD1. The CDR3 has 18 residues. In germline, CDR1 is MRHNA, CDR2 SNTAGT. The J segment lost 7 bases and the V segment lost 8 bases, leaving 17 bases of the junction unmatched. CDR3: CASRQCPGQGLWNSPLHF. CDR3 coding DNA: TGTGCCAGCCGCCAATGTCCGGGACAGGGGTTGTGGAATTCACCCCTCCACTTT.

Details on this clonotype: This may be a read error, as it is one base from a much larger clone. The chain couples TRBV20-1 to TRBJ2-1, with TRBD1 identical over 10 bases. The CDR3 is made up of 16 amino acids. Germline V gene sequence: CDR1 DFQATT, CDR2 SNEGSKA (reference sequence). CDR3 DNA sequence: TGCAGTGCTAAATCAGGTGGACAGGGGGTCTACAATGAGCAGTCCTTC. This encodes CSAKSGGQGVYNEQSF.

Of note for this clonotype: A far more abundant clone sits one base away, making this likely a read error. Written as DNA, the CDR3 is TGTGCCAGCAGTTTAAGGGGACGCCATAGTAACTATGGCTACACCTTC. Translating it yields CASSLRGRHSNYGYTF. The gene calls are TRBV9 and TRBJ1-2, with D maybe TRBD1 (5 bases). The ends were cut back, 5 bases at V and 1 base at J, with 18 bases in the middle. Germline V gene lookup returns CDR1 SGDLS and CDR2 YYNGEE. The CDR3 covers 16 residues.

In this sample, this clonotype turned up many times. The chain recombines TRBV20-1 with TRBJ2-1; 10 positions match TRBD2. The CDR3 is 17 amino acids. The ends lost 0 bases at V and 7 bases at J; junction bases unmatched: 12. Germline lookup yields CDR1 DFQATT and CDR2 SNEGSKA (reference sequence). The CDR3 sequence: CSAREFEISGRLNEQFF. For the CDR3, the DNA is TGCAGTGCTAGAGAGTTCGAGATTAGCGGGAGGTTAAATGAGCAGTTCTTC.

Of note for this clonotype: This likely reflects a read error, since a far larger clone is one base away. This chain connects TRBV6-4 to TRBJ2-7, with D hard to call. This CDR3 contains 13 residues. Germline V gene lookup returns CDR1 MRHNA and CDR2 SNTAGT. The CDR3 sequence is CASSSPLGYEHYF. As DNA, the CDR3 is TGTGCCAGCAGTTCGCCCCTAGGGTACGAGCATTACTTC.

This clonotype was observed a handful of times. The chain is built from TRBV20-1 and TRBJ2-7; the match to TRBD2 covers 11 bases. The V segment lost 3 bases and the J segment 2 bases; nucleotides outside the gene matches: 3. Germline lookup yields CDR1 DFQATT and CDR2 SNEGSKA (reference sequence). This CDR3 region has 14 residues. The CDR3 region has the DNA TGCAGTGCTAGGCCGACTAGCGGGGCCTACGAGCAGTACTTC. This codes for CSARPTSGAYEQYF.

V and J are TRBV6-1 and TRBJ1-1; possible D gene TRBD1, 5 bases. CDR3 length: 13 residues. V was cut by 4 bases and J by 4 bases, with 10 bases left in between. Germline CDR1 reads MNHNS; CDR2 reads SASEGT. CDR3 coding DNA: TGTGCCAGCAGTGTGGAAGGGGTCACTGAAGCTTTCTTT. It encodes CASSVEGVTEAFF.

The J gene is TRBJ2-3, the V gene TRBV2; D gene uncertain. This CDR3 contains 16 residues. V lost 5 bases to trimming and J lost 7 bases, with 22 bases between them. Germline lookup yields CDR1 SNHLY and CDR2 FYNNEI. The CDR3 nucleotides are TGTGCCAGCAGTTGGGGTGGCCTCGATGTTACACATACGCAGTATTTT. Encoded protein: CASSWGGLDVTHTQYF.

This clonotype was recorded many times. The J gene is TRBJ2-3, the V gene TRBV28; unclear D gene. The germline V gene has CDR1 MDHEN and CDR2 SYDVKM. Between the trimmed V and J ends, which lost 4 bases and 6 bases, there was a span of 8 bases. The length of the CDR3 is 12 residues. CDR3 protein: CASSSNGDTQYF. Written as DNA, the CDR3 is TGTGCCAGCAGTTCTAATGGTGATACGCAGTATTTT.

This clonotype was observed many times. This sequence joins TRBV6-1 and TRBJ2-3; TRBD2 matches 10 bases. Germline CDR1 reads MNHNS; CDR2 reads SASEGT. Trimming at V came to 6 bases and at J to 1 base, leaving 7 bases not matched to a gene. This CDR3 contains 16 residues. CDR3 in DNA: TGTGCCAGCAGCGGAATTCTAGCGGGAGGCACAGATACGCAGTATTTT. Translating gives CASSGILAGGTDTQYF.

Note on this clonotype: Mismatch with germline at one junction end may stem from a read error. The genes are TRBV6-1 and TRBJ1-2; possibly TRBD1 for D (5 bases). The CDR3 consists of 13 residues. From germline, CDR1 is MNHNS and CDR2 SASEGT. The CDR3 is CASSQKGSSGYTF. For the CDR3, the DNA is TGCGCCAGCAGTCAAAAGGGGAGTTCTGGCTACACCTTC.

Judged by abundance, this clonotype is medium-sized. The V gene is TRBV28, the J gene TRBJ1-6; D call uncertain. Trimming took 8 bases from V and 4 from J, leaving 18 bases between them. The germline V gene encodes CDR1 MDHEN and CDR2 SYDVKM. The CDR3 extends over 16 amino acids. DNA for the CDR3: TGTGCCAGCCGCTCAAAGGAAATTGGGTATAATTCACCCCTCCACTTT. Amino acids: CASRSKEIGYNSPLHF.

Points on this clonotype: A read error is the likely source, as a far larger clone sits one nucleotide away. This chain connects TRBV6-5 to TRBJ2-4, with D uncertain. Germline values: CDR1 MNHEY, CDR2 SVGAGI. The CDR3 is 15 amino acids. CDR3 region: CVSSAQASGENIQYF. The CDR3 bases are TGTGTCAGCAGCGCCCAGGCTTCAGGAGAAAACATTCAGTACTTC.